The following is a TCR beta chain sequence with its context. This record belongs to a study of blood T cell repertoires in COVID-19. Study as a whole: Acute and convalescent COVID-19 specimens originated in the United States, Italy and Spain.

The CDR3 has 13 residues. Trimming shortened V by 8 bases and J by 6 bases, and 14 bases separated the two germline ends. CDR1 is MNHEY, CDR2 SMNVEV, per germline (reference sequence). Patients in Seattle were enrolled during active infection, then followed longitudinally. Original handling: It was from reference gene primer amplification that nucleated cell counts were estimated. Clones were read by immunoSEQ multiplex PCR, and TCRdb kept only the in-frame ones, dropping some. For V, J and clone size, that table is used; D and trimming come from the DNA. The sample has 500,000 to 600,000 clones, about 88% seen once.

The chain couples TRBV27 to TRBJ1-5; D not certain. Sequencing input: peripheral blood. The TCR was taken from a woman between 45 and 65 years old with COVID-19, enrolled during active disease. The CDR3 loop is CASSEDRGQPQHF. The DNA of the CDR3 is TGTGCCAGCTCCGAGGATCGAGGTCAGCCCCAGCATTTT.